The T cell receptor (beta chain) described here comes from a study of beta chain features in type 1 diabetes. Study details: The number of sorted cells examined across all samples was some 99 million. Study observations and caveats: A pattern of fewer insertions and more deletions at VDJ junctions was seen in type 1 diabetes patients.

Only one heparinised blood draw was taken per donor, and its volume averaged around 100 mL. Sequenced material consisted of expressed TCRB transcripts (all of the isolated RNA was reverse transcribed). TCRdb keeps only in-frame clones here, not all; method: immunoSEQ multiplex PCR. The sample records hundreds of thousands of clones, around 15% being singletons. The CDR3 runs to 15 residues. V lost 6 bases, J lost 10 bases, and 24 bases lay in between. Germline CDR1 and CDR2: MNHEY and SVGAGI. Concerning this clone: Antigen: not known.

V usage is TRBV6-5 and J usage is TRBJ2-5; possibly TRBD1 for D (6 bases). This receptor was taken from a man younger than 35 in good health. Material for sequencing was naive CD4+ T cells from blood. The CDR3 loop reads CASSYTSGPPRGQYF. For the CDR3, the DNA is TGTGCCAGCAGCTACACCTCCGGGCCCCCCAGGGGCCAGTACTTC.